This section outlines one T cell receptor beta chain sequence together with its context. Its antigen is unknown. The source of the sample is a study of T cell responses to AZD1222 COVID-19 vaccine. Findings and caveats of the study: It should be noted that donors were predominantly white British and more often female, and clonal diversity was possibly underestimated.

Here immunoSEQ multiplex PCR was the method, and the copy in TCRdb shows in-frame clones only, minus some. The sample has under 150,000 clones; about nine tenths are singletons. V was pared by 4 bases and J by 5 bases, with 6 bases of the junction left unmatched. From germline, CDR1 is KGHSH and CDR2 LQKENI. CDR3 length: 14 amino acids. V and J are TRBV18 and TRBJ2-3; 7 bases align to TRBD1. Sample: peripheral blood, taken on day 0 of AZD1222 vaccination. The sequence derives from an adult in good health. This CDR3 is CASSRDRVGDTQYF. The CDR3 nucleotides are TGTGCCAGCTCACGCGACAGGGTTGGAGATACGCAGTATTTT.